This is a list of T cell receptor beta chains from one sample in a study of graft-versus-host responses after intestinal transplantation. No antigen has been identified for these receptors. Clones were sequenced by immunoSEQ multiplex PCR, and TCRdb holds only the in-frame ones, with some missing. The sample shows approximately 90,000 clones, around nine tenths of them seen only once. Sequencing was performed on unstimulated CD8+ T cells sorted from spleen or lymph node cells, taken before intestinal transplant. All receptors derive from a human donor who received an intestinal transplant. Both conserved end residues are part of each CDR3. Fields, in order: J gene, D gene, clone size, V gene, CDR3 protein, CDR3 DNA. A D gene is named only where the DNA matches it firmly. The size of a clone is reported for some rows only, either as once, few or many, or as a class for expanded clones.

TRBJ2-7 | TRBD2 | . | TRBV2 | CASSVRLAGSTYEQYF | TGTGCCAGCAGTGTAAGACTAGCGGGTTCTACCTACGAGCAGTACTTC
TRBJ2-5 | . | few | TRBV11-2 | CASSFSTAPQETQYF | TGTGCCAGCAGCTTCTCGACAGCGCCTCAAGAGACCCAGTACTTC
TRBJ2-1 | . | . | TRBV10-2 | CASSESLVNEQFF | TGCGCCAGCAGTGAGTCACTAGTCAATGAGCAGTTCTTC
TRBJ2-1 | TRBD2 | . | TRBV2 | CASTPRSGGGVEQFF | TGTGCCAGCACCCCACGGAGCGGGGGGGGTGTTGAGCAGTTCTTC
TRBJ1-1 | . | . | TRBV6-5 | CASSYDTEAFF | TGTGCCAGCAGTTACGACACTGAAGCTTTCTTT
TRBJ2-1 | TRBD2 | . | TRBV11-2 | CASSQVTSGGGNEQLF | TGTGCCAGCAGCCAGGTGACTAGCGGGGGTGGGAATGAGCAGCTCTTC
TRBJ2-2 | TRBD1 | . | TRBV7-9 | CASSTVDRGPNTGELFF | TGTGCCAGCAGCACTGTCGACAGGGGCCCTAACACCGGGGAGCTGTTTTTT
TRBJ2-1 | TRBD1 | . | TRBV7-9 | CASSNDRGKGNEQFF | TGTGCCAGCAGTAACGACAGGGGGAAGGGGAATGAGCAGTTCTTC
TRBJ2-7 | TRBD2 | . | TRBV7-6 | CASSMSGTPYEQYF | TGTGCCAGCAGCATGAGCGGGACTCCCTACGAGCAGTACTTC
TRBJ2-1 | . | . | TRBV7-6 | CASSLLADEQFF | TGTGCCAGCAGCTTATTAGCAGATGAGCAGTTCTTC
TRBJ2-4 | . | . | TRBV6-5 | CASSERIYKNIQYF | TGTGCCAGCAGCGAACGGATCTACAAAAACATTCAGTACTTC
TRBJ2-7 | . | once | TRBV5-6 | CASSLNGLHEQYF | TGTGCCAGCAGCTTGAATGGGTTGCACGAGCAGTACTTC
TRBJ1-6 | TRBD1 | few | TRBV6-5 | CASSLGQGYSPLHF | TGTGCCAGCAGTTTGGGACAGGGTTATTCACCCCTCCACTTT
TRBJ1-1 | . | . | TRBV19 | CASSIWGLNTEAFF | TGTGCCAGTAGTATTTGGGGCTTGAACACTGAAGCTTTCTTT
TRBJ2-5 | . | . | TRBV7-3 | CASSSGGGLQETQYF | TGTGCCAGCAGCTCCGGAGGGGGTCTCCAAGAGACCCAGTACTTC
TRBJ1-2 | . | . | TRBV6-5 | CASSYSGETNYGYTF | TGTGCCAGCAGTTACTCAGGGGAGACTAACTATGGCTACACCTTC
TRBJ1-5 | TRBD1 | . | TRBV6-6 | CASSRTGNQPQHF | TGTGCCAGCAGCAGGACAGGGAATCAGCCCCAGCATTTT
TRBJ2-1 | TRBD2 | . | TRBV9 | CASSPAGGPNEQFF | TGTGCCAGCAGCCCAGCGGGGGGGCCGAATGAGCAGTTCTTC
TRBJ2-7 | . | . | TRBV10-2 | CASSEFSGAESEQYF | TGCGCCAGCAGTGAGTTCTCTGGAGCGGAGAGCGAGCAGTACTTC
TRBJ2-1 | TRBD1 | . | TRBV7-2 | CASSVSTGVHNEQFF | TGTGCCAGCAGCGTGTCGACAGGGGTCCACAATGAGCAGTTCTTC
TRBJ2-7 | . | once | TRBV7-6 | CASSFLEAPYEQYF | TGTGCCAGCAGCTTCCTAGAAGCCCCATACGAGCAGTACTTC
TRBJ1-1 | . | . | TRBV20-1 | CSAPKGPEAFF | TGCAGTGCTCCGAAGGGCCCTGAAGCTTTCTTT
TRBJ2-3 | . | . | TRBV7-9 | CASRRWDTQYF | TGTGCCAGCAGGAGATGGGATACGCAGTATTTT
TRBJ2-3 | TRBD2 | . | TRBV6-1 | CASSWTSGGADTQYF | TGTGCCAGCAGTTGGACTAGCGGGGGGGCAGATACGCAGTATTTT
TRBJ2-7 | . | . | TRBV5-1 | CASSIWPDSYEQYF | TGCGCCAGCAGCATATGGCCAGATTCCTACGAGCAGTACTTC
TRBJ1-5 | . | . | TRBV6-1 | CASSLWVVQPQHF | TGTGCCAGTTCCCTCTGGGTGGTTCAGCCCCAGCATTTT
TRBJ1-5 | . | . | TRBV18 | CASSSGVGNQPQHF | TGTGCCAGTAGCTCCGGGGTGGGCAATCAGCCCCAGCATTTT
TRBJ2-5 | . | . | TRBV7-3 | CASSGLDEETQYF | TGTGCCAGCAGCGGGCTAGACGAAGAGACCCAGTACTTC
TRBJ1-1 | . | . | TRBV2 | CASSEEALRYKMNTEAFF | TGTGCCAGCAGTGAAGAGGCGTTGAGGTATAAAATGAACACTGAAGCTTTCTTT
TRBJ2-7 | TRBD1 | . | TRBV6-1 | CASSWDRGDSYEQYF | TGTGCCAGCAGTTGGGACAGGGGCGACTCCTACGAGCAGTACTTC
TRBJ2-1 | . | once | TRBV4-2 | CASSQEELSGYNEQFF | TGTGCCAGCAGCCAAGAAGAACTCTCGGGATACAATGAGCAGTTCTTC
TRBJ1-1 | TRBD1 | . | TRBV27 | CASKTTGIITEAFF | TGTGCCAGCAAGACGACAGGGATAATCACTGAAGCTTTCTTT
TRBJ2-7 | . | . | TRBV4-2 | CASSQEDAYEQYF | TGTGCCAGCAGCCAAGAGGACGCCTACGAGCAGTACTTC
TRBJ1-1 | . | . | TRBV6-1 | CASSEIWDNFFF | TGTGCCAGCAGTGAAATTTGGGACAACTTTTTCTTT
TRBJ2-2 | . | . | TRBV20-1 | CSASLTGELFF | TGCAGTGCTAGCCTCACCGGGGAGCTGTTTTTT
TRBJ2-7 | TRBD1 | . | TRBV30 | CAWSPGQDEQYF | TGTGCCTGGAGTCCCGGACAGGACGAGCAGTACTTC
TRBJ2-7 | . | . | TRBV21-1 | CASSKDSSYEQYF | TGTGCCAGCAGCAAAGACAGCTCCTACGAGCAGTACTTC
TRBJ2-7 | TRBD2 | . | TRBV5-1 | CASSLVPLKRGLTYEQYF | TGCGCCAGCAGCTTGGTACCTCTTAAGCGGGGGTTAACCTACGAGCAGTACTTC
TRBJ2-5 | TRBD2 | . | TRBV19 | CASSIETSGDQETQYF | TGTGCCAGTAGTATTGAAACTAGCGGGGACCAAGAGACCCAGTACTTC
TRBJ2-1 | . | . | TRBV6-6 | CASRQGPSYNEQFF | TGTGCCAGCAGACAGGGTCCCTCCTACAATGAGCAGTTCTTC
TRBJ2-5 | . | . | TRBV6-5 | CASSYLVGQETQYF | TGTGCCAGCAGTTATTTGGTGGGTCAAGAGACCCAGTACTTC
TRBJ2-7 | . | . | TRBV27 | CASSLKGGTFLEQYF | TGTGCCAGCAGTTTAAAGGGCGGGACGTTCCTCGAGCAGTACTTC
TRBJ1-4 | TRBD1 | . | TRBV7-9 | CASSPGQGLSKLFF | TGTGCCAGCAGCCCGGGACAGGGGCTGAGTAAACTGTTTTTT
TRBJ2-5 | . | . | TRBV7-9 | CASTLPSETQYF | TGTGCCAGCACCCTCCCATCGGAGACCCAGTACTTC
TRBJ1-5 | . | once | TRBV4-1 | CASSQTGLREPQHF | TGCGCCAGCAGCCAAACAGGGCTCAGGGAGCCCCAGCATTTT
TRBJ2-7 | . | once | TRBV5-4 | CASSETSFYEQYF | TGTGCCAGCAGCGAGACGTCCTTCTACGAGCAGTACTTC
TRBJ2-1 | TRBD2 | . | TRBV6-6 | CASRRTSGSRNEQFF | TGTGCCAGCAGGCGGACTAGCGGGAGTAGGAATGAGCAGTTCTTC
TRBJ2-3 | . | . | TRBV27 | CASSPYWISSTDTQYF | TGTGCCAGCAGTCCCTACTGGATCTCTAGCACAGATACGCAGTATTTT
TRBJ2-3 | TRBD2 | . | TRBV7-2 | CASSPLLAGGTDTQYF | TGTGCCAGCAGCCCCTTACTAGCGGGGGGCACAGATACGCAGTATTTT
TRBJ2-2 | . | once | TRBV11-2 | CASSQIEGWGGELFF | TGTGCCAGCAGCCAGATCGAGGGCTGGGGTGGGGAGCTGTTTTTT
TRBJ2-2 | TRBD2 | . | TRBV4-2 | CASSQDWSGLALTGELFF | TGTGCCAGCAGCCAAGACTGGTCGGGACTAGCCCTGACCGGGGAGCTGTTTTTT
TRBJ1-5 | . | . | TRBV11-2 | CASSFGSNQPQHF | TGTGCCAGCAGCTTCGGGAGCAATCAGCCCCAGCATTTT
TRBJ2-7 | . | . | TRBV6-5 | CASSYDPTGTIYEQYF | TGTGCCAGCAGCTACGACCCGACAGGTACTATCTACGAGCAGTACTTC
TRBJ2-5 | TRBD2 | . | TRBV29-1 | CSVEDQREAPGRTQYF | TGCAGCGTTGAAGATCAGCGGGAAGCCCCCGGTCGGACCCAGTACTTC
TRBJ2-1 | TRBD2 | . | TRBV11-3 | CASSSGGPTYNEQFF | TGTGCCAGCAGCTCGGGAGGGCCCACCTACAATGAGCAGTTCTTC
TRBJ2-3 | TRBD2 | . | TRBV6-5 | CASVREVPDTQYF | TGTGCCAGCGTACGGGAGGTGCCAGATACGCAGTATTTT
TRBJ1-1 | TRBD1 | . | TRBV27 | CASRKGTGYTEAFF | TGTGCCAGCAGGAAAGGGACAGGGTACACTGAAGCTTTCTTT